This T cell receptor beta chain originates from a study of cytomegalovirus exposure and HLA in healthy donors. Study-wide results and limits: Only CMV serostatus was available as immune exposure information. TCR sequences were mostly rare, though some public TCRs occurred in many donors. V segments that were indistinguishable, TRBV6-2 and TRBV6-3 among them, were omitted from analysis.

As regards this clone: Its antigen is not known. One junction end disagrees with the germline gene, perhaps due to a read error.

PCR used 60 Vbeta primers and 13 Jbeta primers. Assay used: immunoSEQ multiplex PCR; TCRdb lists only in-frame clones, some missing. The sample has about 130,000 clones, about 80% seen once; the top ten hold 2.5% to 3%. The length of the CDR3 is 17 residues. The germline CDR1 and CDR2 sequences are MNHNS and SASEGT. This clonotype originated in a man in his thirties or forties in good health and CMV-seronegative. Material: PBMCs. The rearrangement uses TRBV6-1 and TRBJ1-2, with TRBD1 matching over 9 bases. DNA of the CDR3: TGTGCCAGCAGTGAAGCTCGGTACAGGGGGCAGGTTAATGGCTACCCCTTC. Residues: CASSEARYRGQVNGYPF.